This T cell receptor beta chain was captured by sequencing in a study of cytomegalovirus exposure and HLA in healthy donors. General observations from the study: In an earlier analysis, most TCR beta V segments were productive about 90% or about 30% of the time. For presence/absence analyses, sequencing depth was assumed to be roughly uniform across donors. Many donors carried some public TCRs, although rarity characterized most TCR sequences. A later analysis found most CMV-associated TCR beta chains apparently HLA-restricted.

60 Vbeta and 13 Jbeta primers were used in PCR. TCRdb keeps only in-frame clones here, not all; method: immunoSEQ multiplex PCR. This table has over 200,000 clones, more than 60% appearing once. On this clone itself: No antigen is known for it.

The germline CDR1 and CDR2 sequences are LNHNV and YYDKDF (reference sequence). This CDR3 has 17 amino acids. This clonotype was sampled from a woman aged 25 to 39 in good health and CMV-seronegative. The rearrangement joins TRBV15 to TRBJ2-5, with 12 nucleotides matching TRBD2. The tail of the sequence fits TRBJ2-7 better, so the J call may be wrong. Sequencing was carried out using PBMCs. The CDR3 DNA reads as TGTGCCACCAGCAGAGAGCTAGCGGGGGGGAACTCCTACGAGCAGTACTTC. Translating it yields CATSRELAGGNSYEQYF.